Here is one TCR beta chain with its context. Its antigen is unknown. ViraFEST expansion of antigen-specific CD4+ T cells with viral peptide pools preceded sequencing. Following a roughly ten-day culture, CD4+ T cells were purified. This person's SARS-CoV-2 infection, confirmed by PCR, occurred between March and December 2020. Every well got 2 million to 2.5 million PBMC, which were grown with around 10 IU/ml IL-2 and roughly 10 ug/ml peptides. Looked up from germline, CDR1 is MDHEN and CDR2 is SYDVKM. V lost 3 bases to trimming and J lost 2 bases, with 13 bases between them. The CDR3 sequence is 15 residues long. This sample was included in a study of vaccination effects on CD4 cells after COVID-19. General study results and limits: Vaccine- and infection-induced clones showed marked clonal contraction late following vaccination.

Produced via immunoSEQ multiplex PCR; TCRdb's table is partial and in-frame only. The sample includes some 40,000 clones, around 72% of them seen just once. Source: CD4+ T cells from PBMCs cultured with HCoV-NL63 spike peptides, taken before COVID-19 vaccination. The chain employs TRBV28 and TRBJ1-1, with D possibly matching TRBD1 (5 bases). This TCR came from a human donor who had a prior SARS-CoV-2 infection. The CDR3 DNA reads TGTGCCAGCAGTTTCGGGGGACCGACTAACACTGAAGCTTTCTTT. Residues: CASSFGGPTNTEAFF.